The next 4 T cell receptor beta chains were all read from a single sample in a study of blood T cell repertoires in COVID-19 (TCRdb year 2020). The library was prepared using the immunoSEQ multiplex PCR assay. Held by TCRdb, this immuneACCESS table contains in-frame sequences only and omits some clones. Under half of the omission traces to an unresolved V gene where checked; the cause of the rest is unknown. The sample table records under 350,000 clones; more than 90% of these occur just once. Roughly 2.5% of the sample goes to the ten largest clones. The material sequenced was PBMCs or T cells enriched from blood (not recorded which). The origin of the receptors is a man between 60 and 75 years old who had recovered from COVID-19.

The rearrangement joins TRBV6-2 or TRBV6-3 to TRBJ1-5; TRBD1 matches at 8 bases. From germline, CDR1 is MNHEY and CDR2 SVGEGT. This CDR3 is built from 15 residues. After removal of 2 bases from V and 6 bases from J, the junction contained 6 bases not matched to a gene. DNA of the CDR3: TGTGCCAGCAGTTACGGCTACAGGGGGATTCAGCCCCAGCATTTT. It specifies CASSYGYRGIQPQHF.

This rearrangement joins TRBV7-9 to TRBJ2-6; 8 bases match TRBD1. The CDR3 covers 16 residues. Looked up from germline, CDR1 is SEHNR and CDR2 is FQNEAQ (reference sequence). Trimming at V came to 4 bases and at J to 4 bases, leaving 6 bases not matched to a gene. The CDR3, as DNA: TGTGCCAGCAGCTCCGGGACAGGTAACGGGGCCAACGTCCTGACTTTC. Translating it yields CASSSGTGNGANVLTF.

This chain joins TRBV12-3 or TRBV12-4 and TRBJ2-2, with D maybe TRBD2 (5 bases). Trimming removed 3 bases from V and 6 bases from J, with 8 bases in between. The CDR3 is 13 residues long. CDR3 coding DNA: TGTGCCAGCAGTTTTATCGGGGCCGGGGAGCTGTTTTTT. Protein product: CASSFIGAGELFF.

The rearrangement links TRBV5-5 to TRBJ2-5; 7 nucleotides agree with TRBD1. The CDR3 loop spans 13 amino acids. The germline V gene has CDR1 SGHKS and CDR2 YYEKEE (reference sequence). With V trimmed by 9 bases and J by 5 bases, 10 bases remained unmatched. CDR3 sequence reads: CATMGQLKETQYF. The CDR3 DNA is TGTGCCACCATGGGACAGCTGAAGGAGACCCAGTACTTC.